Each of the 25 T cell receptor beta chains below was sequenced from the same sample in a study of Ad26.COV2.S vaccination and SARS-CoV-2 variants. As for treatment: 15 to 20 received Ad26.COV2.S at low or high dose, single or two shots; about 5 received placebo; per-sample allocation not given. Specimen acquisition occurred on day 63 following the initial vaccine or placebo injection. The data were produced by immunoSEQ multiplex PCR, yet TCRdb's version contains in-frame clones alone and is incomplete. The repertoire holds around 300,000 clones, with approximately 86% as singletons. The specimen comprised peripheral blood, sampled in a trial of Ad26.COV2.S vaccine versus placebo. These receptors were collected from a person between 18 and 60 years old who received the Ad26.COV2.S COVID-19 vaccine or a placebo.

With regard to this clone: This sample includes further DNA sequences coding for the same CDR3. This rearrangement joins TRBV5-1 to TRBJ2-5, with 8 bases identical to TRBD2. Germline CDR1 SGHRS, CDR2 YFSETQ. V gave up 0 bases and J gave up 2 bases; unmatched junction bases: 3. The CDR3 covers 15 residues. CDR3 region: CASSLGGGGQETQYF. CDR3 sequence (DNA): TGCGCCAGCAGCTTGGGCGGCGGGGGGCAAGAGACCCAGTACTTC.

This rearrangement joins TRBV3-1 (or the pseudogene TRBV3-2) to TRBJ1-6; D gene uncertain. The V end was cut by 6 bases, the J end by 8 bases, with 14 bases between. Germline values: CDR1 LGHDT, CDR2 YNNKEL (reference sequence). This CDR3 is 14 amino acids long. This chain's CDR3 is CASSSTPGDSPLHF. DNA of the CDR3: TGTGCCAGCAGTTCGACCCCCGGGGATTCACCCCTCCACTTT.

The rearrangement joins TRBV2 to TRBJ2-2, with D uncertain. The length of the CDR3 is 14 residues. From germline, CDR1 is SNHLY and CDR2 FYNNEI. Trimming pared 4 bases from V and 0 bases from J, leaving 6 bases between. CDR3 coding DNA: TGTGCCAGCAGTGGCAGGACGAACACCGGGGAGCTGTTTTTT. This sequence encodes CASSGRTNTGELFF.

The J gene is TRBJ1-1, the V gene TRBV5-4, with 7 bases that match TRBD1. Germline CDR1 and CDR2: SGHNT and YYREEE (reference sequence). V lost 1 base and J lost 3; bases outside the gene matches: 6. The CDR3 has 15 residues. The chain's CDR3 is CASSLNRGGDTEAFF. The DNA of the CDR3 is TGTGCCAGCAGCTTGAACAGGGGAGGGGACACTGAAGCTTTCTTT.

The chain joins TRBV4-3 to TRBJ1-1; 10 bases match TRBD1. V was pared by 4 bases and J by 0 bases, with 8 bases of the junction left unmatched. This CDR3 contains 17 residues. Germline V CDR1 and CDR2: LGHNA, YSLEER. In DNA form, the CDR3 reads TGCGCCAGCAGCCCCGGGACAGGGGCCGTCTTGAACACTGAAGCTTTCTTT. Amino acids: CASSPGTGAVLNTEAFF.

The J gene is TRBJ2-7, the V gene TRBV28, with 9 bases lining up with TRBD2. V lost 6 bases, J lost 0 bases, and 9 bases stayed unmatched. Germline lookup yields CDR1 MDHEN and CDR2 SYDVKM. This CDR3 has 16 residues. The CDR3 region has the DNA TGTGCCAGCAGCACTACACTAGCGGGCCTCTCCTACGAGCAGTACTTC. Amino acid sequence: CASSTTLAGLSYEQYF.

V and J are TRBV18 and TRBJ2-7; D unresolved. CDR3 length equals 12 residues. Germline CDR1 reads KGHSH; CDR2 reads LQKENI. The ends were cut back, 1 base at V and 7 bases at J, with 8 bases in the middle. The CDR3 coding sequence is TGTGCCAGCTCACCACTCGGTAGGGAGCAGTACTTC. Translated: CASSPLGREQYF. Drawing the rest from reference TRBV18 and TRBJ2-7, the complete variable domain is NAGVMQNPRHLVRRRGQEARLRCSPMKGHSHVYWYRQLPEEGLKFMVYLQKENIIDESGMPKERFSAEFPKEGPSILRIQQVVRGDSAAYFCASSPLGREQYFGPGTRLTVT.

The chain links TRBV6-2 or TRBV6-3 to TRBJ1-5; D gene unclear. V lost 0 bases and J 11 bases, leaving 8 bases between the germline ends. This CDR3 is 12 amino acids long. Germline CDR1 MNHEY, CDR2 SVGEGT. CDR3 residues: CASSYSLTAQHF. In nucleotides, the CDR3 is TGTGCCAGCAGTTACTCTCTTACGGCCCAGCATTTT.

This clone was picked up one time. This chain connects TRBV11-2 to TRBJ2-5; D is perhaps TRBD1 (5 bases). The CDR3 totals 11 residues. Germline V CDR1 and CDR2: SGHAT, FQNNGV. V was trimmed by 5 bases and J by 5 bases, leaving 6 bases between them. This chain's CDR3 is CASSHRETQYF. CDR3 nucleotides: TGTGCCAGCAGCCACAGGGAGACCCAGTACTTC.

This clone was counted a single time. The J gene is TRBJ2-1, the V gene TRBV28, with D tentatively TRBD1 or TRBD2 (5 bases each). V was clipped by 5 bases and J by 10 bases, with 12 bases between them. The CDR3 has 12 residues. Germline CDR1 is MDHEN and CDR2 is SYDVKM. The CDR3 nucleotides are TGTGCCAGCAGTCTCCTTGGGGGAGAGCAGTTCTTC. This sequence encodes CASSLLGGEQFF. Complete variable domain (other parts from reference TRBV28 and TRBJ2-1): DVKVTQSSRYLVKRTGEKVFLECVQDMDHENMFWYRQDPGLGLRLIYFSYDVKMKEKGDIPEGYSVSREKKERFSLILESASTNQTSMYLCASSLLGGEQFFGPGTRLTVL.

The chain carries TRBV30 and TRBJ2-1; D perhaps matches TRBD1 (6 bases). CDR1 and CDR2 from the germline V gene are GTSNPN and SVGIG (reference sequence). V was trimmed by 4 bases and J by 4 bases, leaving 20 bases between them. The CDR3 spans 16 residues. This CDR3 reads CAWMSQFNGQYNEQFF. The CDR3 DNA reads TGTGCCTGGATGTCCCAATTTAACGGACAGTACAATGAGCAGTTCTTC.

V and J are TRBV2 and TRBJ1-2, with a weak D call TRBD1 (5 bases). Trimming stripped 6 bases from V and 5 bases from J, with 10 bases between. The CDR3 is 12 residues long. Germline CDR1 is SNHLY and CDR2 is FYNNEI. Here the CDR3 reads CASRRDLYGYTF. As DNA, the CDR3 is TGTGCCAGCAGGCGGGACCTTTATGGCTACACCTTC. The full variable domain, completed using reference TRBV2 and TRBJ1-2, is EPEVTQTPSHQVTQMGQEVILRCVPISNHLYFYWYRQILGQKVEFLVSFYNNEISEKSEIFDDQFSVERPDGSNFTLKIRSTKLEDSAMYFCASRRDLYGYTFGSGTRLTVV.

This sequence joins TRBV3-1 (or the pseudogene TRBV3-2) and TRBJ2-3, with 10 nucleotides matching TRBD2. Per germline, CDR1 LGHDT and CDR2 YNNKEL (reference sequence). With V trimmed by 0 bases and J by 4 bases, 16 bases remained unmatched. CDR3 length equals 20 residues. The CDR3 DNA is TGTGCCAGCAGCCAAGATATCCGGTGGGCTAGCGGGAGATTAGCAGATACGCAGTATTTT. Translation gives CASSQDIRWASGRLADTQYF.

The chain employs TRBV6-5 and TRBJ2-2, with D perhaps matching TRBD2 (5 bases). CDR1 MNHEY and CDR2 SVGAGI come from the germline V gene. V was pared by 11 bases and J by 1 base, with 11 bases between. CDR3 size: 13 residues. CDR3 DNA sequence: TGTGCCGGCCAGGCGGGGAACACCGGGGAGCTGTTTTTT. Translated, it gives CAGQAGNTGELFF.

The V call is TRBV7-2, the J call TRBJ1-1, with D hard to call. The CDR3 loop spans 15 amino acids. Germline V gene lookup returns CDR1 SGHTA and CDR2 FQGNSA. Trimming cost V 5 bases and J 0 bases, with 13 bases left between them. CDR3 residues: CASSREGPMNTEAFF. The DNA for the CDR3 is TGTGCCAGCAGCCGCGAAGGTCCCATGAACACTGAAGCTTTCTTT.

The sample holds one count of this clone. The V call is TRBV4-1, the J call TRBJ2-7; no definite D call. The germline V gene has CDR1 MGHRA and CDR2 YSYEKL. The CDR3 has 14 amino acids. V was shortened by 4 bases and J by 4 bases, with 14 bases between the two germline ends. In DNA, the CDR3 is TGCGCCAGCAGCCCCGGGCTTTCCACGTACGAGCAGTACTTC. As protein: CASSPGLSTYEQYF.

The J gene is TRBJ1-1, the V gene TRBV19; D is possibly TRBD1 (5 bases). CDR1 is LNHDA, CDR2 SQIVND, per germline (reference sequence). CDR3 length: 15 amino acids. V dropped 5 bases and J dropped 2 bases, with 15 bases sitting between them. The CDR3 sequence is CASSRFGHANTEAFF. In DNA, the CDR3 is TGTGCCAGTAGTCGATTTGGACACGCTAACACTGAAGCTTTCTTT.

This chain connects TRBV6-2 or TRBV6-3 to TRBJ2-4; TRBD2 aligns across 9 bases. With 4 bases clipped from V and 1 base from J, the junction kept 5 bases outside the gene matches. The CDR3 is made up of 16 amino acids. In germline, CDR1 is MNHEY, CDR2 SVGEGT. Here the CDR3 DNA reads TGTGCCAGCAGTTTAGGCGGGAGGGGGGCCAAAAACATTCAGTACTTC. This translates into CASSLGGRGAKNIQYF.

The chain carries TRBV2 and TRBJ2-4; the D gene is possibly TRBD2 (5 bases). The CDR3 extends over 12 amino acids. Per the germline V gene, CDR1 is SNHLY and CDR2 is FYNNEI. Trimming shortened V by 6 bases and J by 12 bases, and 15 bases separated the two germline ends. The CDR3 nucleotides read TGTGCCAGCAGCCCTTCGACGGGGTATCAGTACTTC. It encodes CASSPSTGYQYF.

V and J are TRBV6-2 or TRBV6-3 and TRBJ2-7; D may be TRBD2 (5 bases). The length of the CDR3 is 16 residues. With 6 bases removed from V and 5 bases from J, the gap between germline ends came to 23 bases. CDR1 is MNHEY, CDR2 SVGEGT, per germline. The CDR3, as DNA: TGTGCCAGCAGCCCTATAGAGGACTTCCTCGGGCACGAGCAGTACTTC. It translates to CASSPIEDFLGHEQYF.

This rearrangement joins TRBV6-2 or TRBV6-3 to TRBJ2-1; TRBD1 matches at 7 bases. The CDR3 covers 15 residues. Germline CDR1 reads MNHEY; CDR2 reads SVGEGT. The V and J ends lost 4 bases and 4 bases, in that order; junction bases with no gene match: 7. CDR3 sequence: CASSSIKGAYNEQFF. In DNA form, the CDR3 reads TGTGCCAGCAGTTCCATTAAGGGGGCGTACAATGAGCAGTTCTTC.

The gene calls are TRBV7-9 and TRBJ1-1, with a possible D match to TRBD1 (6 bases). Germline-derived CDR1 and CDR2 are SEHNR and FQNEAQ (reference sequence). The CDR3 sequence is 14 residues long. Trimming left V 8 bases short and J 8 bases short, with 21 bases between. The CDR3 bases are TGTGCCAGCGCCTCCGAAACCGACAGGTACGAAGCTTTCTTT. This codes for CASASETDRYEAFF.

V usage is TRBV27 and J usage is TRBJ2-5; D may match TRBD1 or TRBD2 (6 bases each). CDR3 length equals 14 residues. V shed 4 bases and J shed 4 bases, with 13 bases lying between them. CDR1 is MNHEY, CDR2 SMNVEV, per germline (reference sequence). In nucleotides, the CDR3 is TGTGCCAGCAGTTCCCCCGGGGGCGGAGAGACCCAGTACTTC. It encodes CASSSPGGGETQYF.

The V call is TRBV29-1, the J call TRBJ2-7; D may be TRBD1 (6 bases). The CDR3 sequence is 13 residues long. Germline values: CDR1 SQVTM, CDR2 ANQGSEA. The V gene lost 8 bases and the J gene lost 4 bases, with 18 bases spanning the gap. CDR3 amino acids: CSTKAGAGYEQYF. DNA of the CDR3: TGCAGCACCAAAGCAGGGGCCGGATACGAGCAGTACTTC.

V usage is TRBV11-2 and J usage is TRBJ1-1, with a weak D call TRBD1 (6 bases). This CDR3 region has 11 residues. The V end lost 6 bases, the J end lost 10 bases, and 12 bases lay between the germline ends. The V gene's germline CDR1 is SGHAT and CDR2 FQNNGV. CDR3 protein: CASSGGSSAFF. The CDR3 DNA reads as TGTGCCAGCAGTGGGGGCAGCTCAGCTTTCTTT.